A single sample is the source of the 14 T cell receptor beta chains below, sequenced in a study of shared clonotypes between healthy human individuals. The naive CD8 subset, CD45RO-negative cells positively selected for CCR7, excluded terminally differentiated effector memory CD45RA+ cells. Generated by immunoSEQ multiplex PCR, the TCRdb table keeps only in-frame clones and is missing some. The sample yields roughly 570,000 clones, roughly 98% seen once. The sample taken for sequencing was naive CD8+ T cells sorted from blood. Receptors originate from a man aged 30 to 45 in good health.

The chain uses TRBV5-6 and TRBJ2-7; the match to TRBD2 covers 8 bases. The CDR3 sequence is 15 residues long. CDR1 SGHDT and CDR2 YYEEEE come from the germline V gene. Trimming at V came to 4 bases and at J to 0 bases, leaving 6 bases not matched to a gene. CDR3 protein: CASSPLAGSSYEQYF. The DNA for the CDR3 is TGTGCCAGCAGCCCGCTAGCGGGCAGCTCCTACGAGCAGTACTTC.

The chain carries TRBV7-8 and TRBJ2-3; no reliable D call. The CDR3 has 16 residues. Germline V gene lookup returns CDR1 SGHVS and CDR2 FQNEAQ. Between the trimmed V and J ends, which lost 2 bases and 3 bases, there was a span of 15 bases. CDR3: CASSLPGLLPTDTQYF. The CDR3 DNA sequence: TGTGCCAGCAGCTTACCGGGCCTACTACCGACAGATACGCAGTATTTT.

CDR3 protein: CASSRTEGGGGRMNTEAFF. Written as DNA, the CDR3 is TGCGCCAGCAGCCGAACCGAGGGGGGAGGTGGAAGAATGAACACTGAAGCTTTCTTT. V gene TRBV4-1 combines with J gene TRBJ1-1, with a possible D match to TRBD1 (6 bases). CDR3 length equals 19 residues. In germline, CDR1 is MGHRA, CDR2 YSYEKL. V was shortened by 4 bases and J by 0 bases, with 24 bases between the two germline ends.

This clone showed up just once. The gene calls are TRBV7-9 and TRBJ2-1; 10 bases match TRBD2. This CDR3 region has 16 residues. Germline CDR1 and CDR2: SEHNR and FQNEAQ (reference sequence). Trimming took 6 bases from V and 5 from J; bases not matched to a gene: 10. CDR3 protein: CASSFIGLAGDNEQFF. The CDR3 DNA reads TGTGCCAGCAGTTTCATCGGGCTAGCGGGAGACAATGAGCAGTTCTTC.

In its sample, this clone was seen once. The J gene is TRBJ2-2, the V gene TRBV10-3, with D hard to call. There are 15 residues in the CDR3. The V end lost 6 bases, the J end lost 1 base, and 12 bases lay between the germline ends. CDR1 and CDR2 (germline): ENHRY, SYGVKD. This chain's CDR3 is CAIRTHVQNTGELFF. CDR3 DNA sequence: TGTGCCATCAGGACTCACGTACAGAACACCGGGGAGCTGTTTTTT.

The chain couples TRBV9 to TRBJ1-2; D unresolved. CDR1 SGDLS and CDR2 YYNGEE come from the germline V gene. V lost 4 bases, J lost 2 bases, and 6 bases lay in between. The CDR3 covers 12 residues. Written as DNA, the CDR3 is TGTGCCAGCAGCCCTGACAACTATGGCTACACCTTC. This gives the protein CASSPDNYGYTF.

The CDR3 protein is CASSIGPPPQYF. The CDR3 DNA is TGCGCCAGCAGCATCGGACCGCCCCCCCAGTACTTC. This rearrangement joins TRBV5-1 to TRBJ2-7, with no clear D. The CDR3 runs 12 residues. V was clipped by 4 bases and J by 10 bases, with 15 bases between them. Per the germline V gene, CDR1 is SGHRS and CDR2 is YFSETQ.

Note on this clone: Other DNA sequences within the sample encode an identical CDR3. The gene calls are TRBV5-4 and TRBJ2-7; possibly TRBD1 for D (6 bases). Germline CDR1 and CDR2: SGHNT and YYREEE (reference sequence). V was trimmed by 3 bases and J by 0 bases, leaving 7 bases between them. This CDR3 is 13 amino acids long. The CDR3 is CASSWDTSYEQYF. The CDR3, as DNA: TGTGCCAGCAGCTGGGACACCTCCTACGAGCAGTACTTC.

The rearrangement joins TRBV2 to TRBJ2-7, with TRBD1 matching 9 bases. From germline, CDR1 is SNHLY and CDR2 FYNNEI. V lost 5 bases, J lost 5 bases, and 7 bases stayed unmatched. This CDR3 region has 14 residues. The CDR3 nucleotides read TGTGCCAGCAGTTCCCCGGGACAGGGTGACGAGCAGTACTTC. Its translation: CASSSPGQGDEQYF.

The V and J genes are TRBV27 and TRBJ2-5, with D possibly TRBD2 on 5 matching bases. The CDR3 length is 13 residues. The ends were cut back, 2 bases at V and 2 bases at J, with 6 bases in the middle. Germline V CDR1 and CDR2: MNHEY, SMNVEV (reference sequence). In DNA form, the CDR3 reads TGTGCCAGCAGTTTACCGGGGCAAGAGACCCAGTACTTC. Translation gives CASSLPGQETQYF.

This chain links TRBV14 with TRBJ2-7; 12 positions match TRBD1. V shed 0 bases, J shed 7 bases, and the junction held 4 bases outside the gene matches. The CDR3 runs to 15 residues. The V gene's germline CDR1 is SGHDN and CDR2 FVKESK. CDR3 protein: CASSQDGTGGREQYF. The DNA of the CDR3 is TGTGCCAGCAGCCAAGATGGGACAGGGGGCAGGGAGCAGTACTTC. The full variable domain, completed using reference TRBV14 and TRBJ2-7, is EAGVTQFPSHSVIEKGQTVTLRCDPISGHDNLYWYRRVMGKEIKFLLHFVKESKQDESGMPNNRFLAERTGGTYSTLKVQPAELEDSGVYFCASSQDGTGGREQYFGPGTRLTVT.

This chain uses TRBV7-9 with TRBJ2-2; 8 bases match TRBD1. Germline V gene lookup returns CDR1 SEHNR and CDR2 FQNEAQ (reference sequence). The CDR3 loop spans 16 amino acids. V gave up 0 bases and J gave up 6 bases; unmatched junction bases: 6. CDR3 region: CASSLADRVPAGELFF. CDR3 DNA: TGTGCCAGCAGCTTAGCGGACAGGGTACCCGCCGGGGAGCTGTTTTTT.

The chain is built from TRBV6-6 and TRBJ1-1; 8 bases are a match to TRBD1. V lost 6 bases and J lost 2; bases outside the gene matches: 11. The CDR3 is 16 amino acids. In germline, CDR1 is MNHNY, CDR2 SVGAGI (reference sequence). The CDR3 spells CASSTHSGGGNTEAFF. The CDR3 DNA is TGTGCCAGCAGCACACACTCAGGGGGCGGCAACACTGAAGCTTTCTTT.

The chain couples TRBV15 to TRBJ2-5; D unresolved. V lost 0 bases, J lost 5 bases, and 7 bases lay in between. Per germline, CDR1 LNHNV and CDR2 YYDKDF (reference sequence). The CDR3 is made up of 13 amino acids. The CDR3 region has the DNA TGTGCCACCAGCAGAGATATCTTGGAGACCCAGTACTTC. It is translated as CATSRDILETQYF.